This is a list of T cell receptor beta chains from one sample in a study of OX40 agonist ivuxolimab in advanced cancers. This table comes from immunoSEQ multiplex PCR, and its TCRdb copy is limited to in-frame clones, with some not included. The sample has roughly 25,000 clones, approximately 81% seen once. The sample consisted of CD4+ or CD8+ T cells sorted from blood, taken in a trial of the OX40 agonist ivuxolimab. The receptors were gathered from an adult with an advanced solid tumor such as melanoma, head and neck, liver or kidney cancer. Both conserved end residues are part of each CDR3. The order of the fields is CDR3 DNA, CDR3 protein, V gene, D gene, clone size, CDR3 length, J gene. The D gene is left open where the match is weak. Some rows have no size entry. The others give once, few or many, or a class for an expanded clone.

CDR3nt: TGTGCCAGCAGCTTGCGGGGTTACGCAGAGACCCAGTACTTC
CDR3aa: CASSLRGYAETQYF
v_gene: TRBV7-8
d_gene: .
abundance: .
len: 14
j_gene: TRBJ2-5

CDR3nt: TGTGCCACCAGAACGGGGCGGGACGAGCAGTTCTTC
CDR3aa: CATRTGRDEQFF
v_gene: TRBV2
d_gene: .
abundance: .
len: 12
j_gene: TRBJ2-1

CDR3nt: TGTGCCAGCAGCCTGGAGGGGAACACTGAAGCTTTCTTT
CDR3aa: CASSLEGNTEAFF
v_gene: TRBV5-6
d_gene: .
abundance: .
len: 13
j_gene: TRBJ1-1

CDR3nt: TGTGCCAGCAGCTTATATACCCCCGTTACTGAAAAACTGTTTTTT
CDR3aa: CASSLYTPVTEKLFF
v_gene: TRBV7-2
d_gene: .
abundance: .
len: 15
j_gene: TRBJ1-4

CDR3nt: TGTGCCAGCAGCTCAAGGGATCTCTCCATCACTGAAGCTTTCTTT
CDR3aa: CASSSRDLSITEAFF
v_gene: TRBV7-9
d_gene: .
abundance: .
len: 15
j_gene: TRBJ1-1

CDR3nt: TGTGCCTGGAGCAACGGTATCCAAGAGACCCAGTACTTC
CDR3aa: CAWSNGIQETQYF
v_gene: TRBV30
d_gene: .
abundance: .
len: 13
j_gene: TRBJ2-5

CDR3nt: TGTGCCACCAGGGCACAGCGGTCGGAGGCCAGCCCAGATACGCAGTATTTT
CDR3aa: CATRAQRSEASPDTQYF
v_gene: TRBV15
d_gene: .
abundance: .
len: 17
j_gene: TRBJ2-3

CDR3nt: TGTGCCAGCAGTGAAGGGTGGATGAGCGGGAGCTCCTACAATGAGCAGTTCTTC
CDR3aa: CASSEGWMSGSSYNEQFF
v_gene: TRBV2
d_gene: TRBD2
abundance: .
len: 18
j_gene: TRBJ2-1

CDR3nt: TGTGCCAGCAGCTGGGGACTAGCGGGAGGGTCCGGGGAGCTGTTTTTT
CDR3aa: CASSWGLAGGSGELFF
v_gene: TRBV5-6
d_gene: TRBD2
abundance: .
len: 16
j_gene: TRBJ2-2

CDR3nt: TGTGCCACCAGCAGAGATGGGAGGACTAATGAAAAACTGTTTTTT
CDR3aa: CATSRDGRTNEKLFF
v_gene: TRBV15
d_gene: .
abundance: few
len: 15
j_gene: TRBJ1-4

CDR3nt: TGTGCCAGCAGCTCCCTTTTGTTTAGTAAGCAGTACTTC
CDR3aa: CASSSLLFSKQYF
v_gene: TRBV5-6
d_gene: .
abundance: .
len: 13
j_gene: TRBJ2-7

CDR3nt: TGTGCCAGCAGTGAAGACCCCCCCCACGAGCAGTACTTC
CDR3aa: CASSEDPPHEQYF
v_gene: TRBV2
d_gene: .
abundance: .
len: 13
j_gene: TRBJ2-7

CDR3nt: TGTGCCAGCAGTAGAACAGCGGGGAACACTGAAGCTTTCTTT
CDR3aa: CASSRTAGNTEAFF
v_gene: TRBV2
d_gene: .
abundance: .
len: 14
j_gene: TRBJ1-1

CDR3nt: TGCGCCAGCAGCCAAGCTCCGGGACAGGTGAGCTCTGGGGCCAACGTCCTGACTTTC
CDR3aa: CASSQAPGQVSSGANVLTF
v_gene: TRBV4-1
d_gene: TRBD1
abundance: .
len: 19
j_gene: TRBJ2-6

CDR3nt: TGTGCCAGCAGCTTTGGGGGAGTACAGGACTACACCTCAGATACGCAGTATTTT
CDR3aa: CASSFGGVQDYTSDTQYF
v_gene: TRBV13
d_gene: .
abundance: .
len: 18
j_gene: TRBJ2-3

CDR3nt: TGCAGCGTGCGGGGGGAGTCCTACGAGCAGTACTTC
CDR3aa: CSVRGESYEQYF
v_gene: TRBV29-1
d_gene: TRBD2
abundance: .
len: 12
j_gene: TRBJ2-7

CDR3nt: TGTGCCAGCAGCTTAGACAGGGCGAACACTGAAGCTTTCTTT
CDR3aa: CASSLDRANTEAFF
v_gene: TRBV5-4
d_gene: TRBD1
abundance: .
len: 14
j_gene: TRBJ1-1

CDR3nt: TGTGCCAGCAGCCCACTAGCGGGAGGTTTCGGTGAGCAGTTCTTC
CDR3aa: CASSPLAGGFGEQFF
v_gene: TRBV27
d_gene: TRBD2
abundance: .
len: 15
j_gene: TRBJ2-1

CDR3nt: TGCGCCAGCAGCCCAAGCCCCCTTCAGCCCCAGCATTTT
CDR3aa: CASSPSPLQPQHF
v_gene: TRBV5-1
d_gene: .
abundance: .
len: 13
j_gene: TRBJ1-5

CDR3nt: TGCGCCAGCAGCCCGGGGCTAGCGGCCTACAATGGGCAGTTCTTC
CDR3aa: CASSPGLAAYNGQFF
v_gene: TRBV5-1
d_gene: TRBD2
abundance: .
len: 15
j_gene: TRBJ2-1

CDR3nt: TGTGCCAGCAGCTTACCCGGGTTGTCAAGCTCCCGGCCCACATTC
CDR3aa: CASSLPGLSSSRPTF
v_gene: TRBV7-9
d_gene: .
abundance: .
len: 15
j_gene: TRBJ1-2

CDR3nt: TGTGCCAGCAGCTTATCACAGGGCTACAATGAGCAGTTCTTC
CDR3aa: CASSLSQGYNEQFF
v_gene: TRBV11-2
d_gene: .
abundance: .
len: 14
j_gene: TRBJ2-1

CDR3nt: TGTGCCAGCAGTTTTAAGACAGGGAGGGTTAGAATGAACACTGAAGCTTTCTTT
CDR3aa: CASSFKTGRVRMNTEAFF
v_gene: TRBV7-9
d_gene: TRBD1
abundance: once
len: 18
j_gene: TRBJ1-1

CDR3nt: TGTGCCAGCAGCCCTCGTTGGCAAGAGACCCAGTACTTC
CDR3aa: CASSPRWQETQYF
v_gene: TRBV11-1
d_gene: .
abundance: .
len: 13
j_gene: TRBJ2-5

CDR3nt: TGTGCCAGCAGCTTCCGCAGACAAGAGACCCAGTACTTC
CDR3aa: CASSFRRQETQYF
v_gene: TRBV7-3
d_gene: .
abundance: .
len: 13
j_gene: TRBJ2-5

CDR3nt: TGTGCCAGCCAAAAGGGACTAGCGGGAGACTCCTACGAGCAGTACTTC
CDR3aa: CASQKGLAGDSYEQYF
v_gene: TRBV28
d_gene: TRBD2
abundance: .
len: 16
j_gene: TRBJ2-7

CDR3nt: TGTGCCAGCGCCATGGGGGCCACCCACTCCTACAATGAGCAGTTCTTC
CDR3aa: CASAMGATHSYNEQFF
v_gene: TRBV28
d_gene: .
abundance: .
len: 16
j_gene: TRBJ2-1

CDR3nt: TGTGCCAGCAGCGCCCCGGGACAGGGTACAGCAGATACGCAGTATTTT
CDR3aa: CASSAPGQGTADTQYF
v_gene: TRBV9
d_gene: TRBD1
abundance: .
len: 16
j_gene: TRBJ2-3

CDR3nt: TGCGCCAGCAGCCAAGAGGTGGAAACCTACGAGCAGTACTTC
CDR3aa: CASSQEVETYEQYF
v_gene: TRBV4-1
d_gene: .
abundance: .
len: 14
j_gene: TRBJ2-7

CDR3nt: TGTGCCTGGAGCCCGAGGACGCGGGGGGGATACGAGCAGTACTTC
CDR3aa: CAWSPRTRGGYEQYF
v_gene: TRBV30
d_gene: TRBD2
abundance: once
len: 15
j_gene: TRBJ2-7

CDR3nt: TGTGCCAGCAGTCATGGGACCGTCCAAGAGACCCAGTACTTC
CDR3aa: CASSHGTVQETQYF
v_gene: TRBV7-9
d_gene: .
abundance: .
len: 14
j_gene: TRBJ2-5

CDR3nt: TGCGCCAGCAGCTACTCCGAAGACGGTAGAGCTTTCTTT
CDR3aa: CASSYSEDGRAFF
v_gene: TRBV5-1
d_gene: .
abundance: .
len: 13
j_gene: TRBJ1-1

CDR3nt: TGTGCCAGCAGCGTAGAAGGACAGGGGTGGGAGACCCAGTACTTC
CDR3aa: CASSVEGQGWETQYF
v_gene: TRBV9
d_gene: TRBD1
abundance: .
len: 15
j_gene: TRBJ2-5

CDR3nt: TGTGCCAGCAGGGACAGGGTTTCGAAGACCCAGTACTTC
CDR3aa: CASRDRVSKTQYF
v_gene: TRBV6-1
d_gene: TRBD1
abundance: .
len: 13
j_gene: TRBJ2-5

CDR3nt: TGTGCCAGCAGTGACAGGGAGGCCGGGGAGCTGTTTTTT
CDR3aa: CASSDREAGELFF
v_gene: TRBV6-4
d_gene: .
abundance: many
len: 13
j_gene: TRBJ2-2

CDR3nt: TGTGCCAGCAGTTATACTGGAGCTAACTATGGCTACACCTTC
CDR3aa: CASSYTGANYGYTF
v_gene: TRBV9
d_gene: .
abundance: .
len: 14
j_gene: TRBJ1-2

CDR3nt: TGTGCCAGCAGTCCAGGGGTCTCTGAAGCTTTCTTT
CDR3aa: CASSPGVSEAFF
v_gene: TRBV6-1
d_gene: .
abundance: .
len: 12
j_gene: TRBJ1-1

CDR3nt: TGTGCCAGCAGCTTTTCCCTAGCGGGGGGAATCCAAGAGACCCAGTACTTC
CDR3aa: CASSFSLAGGIQETQYF
v_gene: TRBV7-9
d_gene: TRBD2
abundance: .
len: 17
j_gene: TRBJ2-5

CDR3nt: TGTGCCAGCAGCCTAGGGACAGGCAATCAGCCCCAGCATTTT
CDR3aa: CASSLGTGNQPQHF
v_gene: TRBV9
d_gene: TRBD1
abundance: few
len: 14
j_gene: TRBJ1-5

CDR3nt: TGTGCCAGCAGCCAAGGACAGGGCCACACTGAAGCTTTCTTT
CDR3aa: CASSQGQGHTEAFF
v_gene: TRBV14
d_gene: TRBD1
abundance: once
len: 14
j_gene: TRBJ1-1

CDR3nt: TGCAGCGTTGCCCTCCCTAGCGGTTGGGCCTACGAGCAGTACTTC
CDR3aa: CSVALPSGWAYEQYF
v_gene: TRBV29-1
d_gene: TRBD2
abundance: few
len: 15
j_gene: TRBJ2-7